The rows below give T cell receptor beta chains drawn from one sample of a study of cytomegalovirus exposure and HLA in healthy donors. Only in-frame clones appear in the TCRdb table, and some are missing; sequencing was by immunoSEQ multiplex PCR. The table records some 140,000 clones, 65% to 85% of them present only once. The specimen was PBMCs. Source of these receptors: a woman in her thirties or forties in good health and CMV-seropositive. Each CDR3 is given with its conserved first and last residue. The D gene is left open where the match is weak.

CDR3 protein: CASSVGRANEKLFF
V gene: TRBV9
D gene: NA

CDR3 protein: CASRNTGPGGYTF
V gene: TRBV2
D gene: NA

CDR3 protein: CASSVAGDYEQYF
V gene: TRBV13
D gene: TRBD2

CDR3 protein: CAWSVLANEQYF
V gene: TRBV30
D gene: NA

CDR3 protein: CASSLRGGPSEQFF
V gene: TRBV7-9
D gene: NA

CDR3 protein: CASSSRDRGEKLFF
V gene: TRBV6-1
D gene: TRBD1

CDR3 protein: CSVAPANTGELFF
V gene: TRBV29-1
D gene: NA

CDR3 protein: CASSLGQGSGNEQFF
V gene: TRBV5-1
D gene: TRBD1

CDR3 protein: CASSSRLAGGPPQETQYF
V gene: TRBV13
D gene: TRBD2

CDR3 protein: CASSLEQGLTEAFF
V gene: TRBV7-6
D gene: NA

CDR3 protein: CASSGRTGGRSYGYTF
V gene: TRBV6-1
D gene: NA

CDR3 protein: CASSSHGGSPLHF
V gene: TRBV4-1
D gene: NA

CDR3 protein: CASSPASGYYEQYF
V gene: TRBV18
D gene: TRBD2

CDR3 protein: CASSREIRQVREKLFF
V gene: TRBV4-2
D gene: NA

CDR3 protein: CASSLIQGQYEQYF
V gene: TRBV5-1
D gene: NA

CDR3 protein: CASSRTHASGSRYEQFF
V gene: TRBV11-2
D gene: TRBD2

CDR3 protein: CACEKTGNTEAFF
V gene: TRBV30
D gene: NA

CDR3 protein: CASSFLLGTSYEQYF
V gene: TRBV5-1
D gene: NA

CDR3 protein: CASKEWLENTEAFF
V gene: TRBV6-1
D gene: NA

CDR3 protein: CASSRSDRGTEAFF
V gene: TRBV6-5
D gene: TRBD1

CDR3 protein: CASSVGTSGLGNEQFF
V gene: TRBV9
D gene: TRBD2

CDR3 protein: CASRDTDRKTGELFF
V gene: TRBV2
D gene: NA

CDR3 protein: CSVGQGGTSTDTQYF
V gene: TRBV29-1
D gene: NA

CDR3 protein: CASSQILDRPNEQFF
V gene: TRBV14
D gene: TRBD1

CDR3 protein: CASSLVLGGQGPMNTEAFF
V gene: TRBV7-8
D gene: TRBD1

CDR3 protein: CAIAAVRGGNTEAFF
V gene: TRBV10-3
D gene: NA

CDR3 protein: CAWSATSGVEQYF
V gene: TRBV30
D gene: TRBD2

CDR3 protein: CASSLGGGGELFF
V gene: TRBV7-7
D gene: TRBD1